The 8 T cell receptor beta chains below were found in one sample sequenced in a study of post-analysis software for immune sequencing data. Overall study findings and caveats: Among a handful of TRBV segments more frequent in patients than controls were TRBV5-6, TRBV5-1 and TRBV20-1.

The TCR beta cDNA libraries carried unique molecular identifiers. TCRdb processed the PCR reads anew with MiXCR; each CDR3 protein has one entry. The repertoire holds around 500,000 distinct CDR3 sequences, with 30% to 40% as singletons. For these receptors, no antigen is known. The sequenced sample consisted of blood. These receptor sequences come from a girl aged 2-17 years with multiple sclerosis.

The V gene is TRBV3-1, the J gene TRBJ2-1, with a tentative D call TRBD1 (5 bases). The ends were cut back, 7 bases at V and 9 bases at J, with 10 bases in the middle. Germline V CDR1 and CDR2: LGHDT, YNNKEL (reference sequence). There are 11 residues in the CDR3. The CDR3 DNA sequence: TGTGCCAGCACCTTTCAGGGTGAGCAGTTCTTC. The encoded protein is CASTFQGEQFF.

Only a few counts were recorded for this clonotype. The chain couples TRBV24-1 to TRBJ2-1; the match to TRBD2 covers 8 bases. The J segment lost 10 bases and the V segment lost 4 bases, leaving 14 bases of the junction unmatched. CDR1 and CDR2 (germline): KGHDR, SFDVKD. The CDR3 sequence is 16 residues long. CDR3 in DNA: TGTGCCACCAGTGAGTCCGGGGGGGCCAAGTTCTCCGAGCAGTTCTTC. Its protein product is CATSESGGAKFSEQFF.

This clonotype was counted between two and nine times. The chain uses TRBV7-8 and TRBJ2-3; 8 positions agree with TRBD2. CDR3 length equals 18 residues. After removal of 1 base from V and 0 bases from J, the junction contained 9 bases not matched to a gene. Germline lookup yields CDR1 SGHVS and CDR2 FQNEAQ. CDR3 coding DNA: TGTGCCAGCAGCTTAGAACTAGCGGAGGCTCATAGCACAGATACGCAGTATTTT. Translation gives CASSLELAEAHSTDTQYF.

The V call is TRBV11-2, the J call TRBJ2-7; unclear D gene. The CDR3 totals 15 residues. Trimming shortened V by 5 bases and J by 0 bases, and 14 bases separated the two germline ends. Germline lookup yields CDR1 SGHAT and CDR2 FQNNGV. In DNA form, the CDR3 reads TGTGCCAGCAGCCTGAGGCCCCACAGCTCCTACGAGCAGTACTTC. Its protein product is CASSLRPHSSYEQYF.

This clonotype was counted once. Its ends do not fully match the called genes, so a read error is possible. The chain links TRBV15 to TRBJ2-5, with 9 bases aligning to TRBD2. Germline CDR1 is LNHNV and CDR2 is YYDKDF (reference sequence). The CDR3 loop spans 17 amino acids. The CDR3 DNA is TGTGCCACCAGCAGAGGTAGTCTAGCGGGGACCTCAGAGACCCGGTACTTC. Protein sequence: CATSRGSLAGTSETRYF.

In nucleotides, the CDR3 is TGTGCCAGCAGCTCCCCGGGACAGGGATCGAGGGATACGCAGTATTTT. Amino acids: CASSSPGQGSRDTQYF. The gene calls are TRBV6-5 and TRBJ2-3; 9 bases agree with TRBD1. V lost 6 bases and J lost 6; bases outside the gene matches: 13. Germline values: CDR1 MNHEY, CDR2 SVGAGI. This CDR3 comprises 16 residues.

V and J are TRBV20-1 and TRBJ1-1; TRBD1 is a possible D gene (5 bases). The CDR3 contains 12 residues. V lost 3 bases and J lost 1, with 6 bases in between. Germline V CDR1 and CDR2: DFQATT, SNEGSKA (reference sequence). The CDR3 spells CSASRANTEAFF. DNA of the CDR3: TGCAGTGCTAGCAGGGCGAACACTGAAGCTTTCTTT.

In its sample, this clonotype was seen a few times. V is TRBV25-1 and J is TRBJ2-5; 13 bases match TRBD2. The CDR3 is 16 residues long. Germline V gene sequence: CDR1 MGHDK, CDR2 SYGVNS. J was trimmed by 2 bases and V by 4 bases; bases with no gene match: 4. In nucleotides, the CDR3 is TGTGCCAGCAGTGGGACTAGCGGGGGCCCTCAAGAGACCCAGTACTTC. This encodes CASSGTSGGPQETQYF.